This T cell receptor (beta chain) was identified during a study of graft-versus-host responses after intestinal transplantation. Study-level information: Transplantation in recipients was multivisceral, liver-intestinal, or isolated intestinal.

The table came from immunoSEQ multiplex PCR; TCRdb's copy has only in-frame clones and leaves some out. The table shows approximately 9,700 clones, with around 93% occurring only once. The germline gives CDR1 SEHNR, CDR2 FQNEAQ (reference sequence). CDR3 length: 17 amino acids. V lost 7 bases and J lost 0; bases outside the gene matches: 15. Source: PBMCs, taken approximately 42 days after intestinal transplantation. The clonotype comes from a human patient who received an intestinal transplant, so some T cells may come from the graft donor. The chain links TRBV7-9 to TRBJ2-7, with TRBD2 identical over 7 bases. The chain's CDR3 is CASTGAGEKPLSYEQYF. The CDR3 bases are TGTGCCAGCACCGGGGCGGGGGAAAAACCCCTCTCCTACGAGCAGTACTTC.